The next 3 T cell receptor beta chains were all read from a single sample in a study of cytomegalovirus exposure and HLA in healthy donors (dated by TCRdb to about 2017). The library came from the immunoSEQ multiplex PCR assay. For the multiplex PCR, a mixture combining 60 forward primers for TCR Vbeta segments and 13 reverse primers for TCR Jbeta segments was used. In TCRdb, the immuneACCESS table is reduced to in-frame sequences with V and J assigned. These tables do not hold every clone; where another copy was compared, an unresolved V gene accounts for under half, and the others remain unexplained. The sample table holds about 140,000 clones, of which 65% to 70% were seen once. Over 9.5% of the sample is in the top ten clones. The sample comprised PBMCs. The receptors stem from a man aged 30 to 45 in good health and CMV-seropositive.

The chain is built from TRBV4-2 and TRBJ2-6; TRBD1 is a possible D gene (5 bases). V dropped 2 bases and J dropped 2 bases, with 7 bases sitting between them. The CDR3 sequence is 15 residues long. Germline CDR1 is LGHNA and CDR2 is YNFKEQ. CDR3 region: CASSQRGAGANVLTF. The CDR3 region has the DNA TGTGCCAGCAGCCAAAGGGGCGCTGGGGCCAACGTCCTGACTTTC.

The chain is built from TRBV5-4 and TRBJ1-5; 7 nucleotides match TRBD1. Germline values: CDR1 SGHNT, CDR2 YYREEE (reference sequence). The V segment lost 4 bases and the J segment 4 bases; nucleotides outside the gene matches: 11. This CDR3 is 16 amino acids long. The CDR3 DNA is TGTGCCAGCAGCCAAGAACGGGACAGCTTTAATCAGCCCCAGCATTTT. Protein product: CASSQERDSFNQPQHF.

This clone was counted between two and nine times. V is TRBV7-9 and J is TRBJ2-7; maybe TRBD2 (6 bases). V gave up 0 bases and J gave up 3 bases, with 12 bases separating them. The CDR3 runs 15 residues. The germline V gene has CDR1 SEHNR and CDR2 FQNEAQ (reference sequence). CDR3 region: CASSLAGGEFYEQYF. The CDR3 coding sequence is TGTGCCAGCAGCTTAGCGGGAGGCGAGTTCTACGAGCAGTACTTC.